The rows below give T cell receptor beta chains drawn from one sample of a study of T-cell memory formation after mild COVID-19. TCRdb redid the calling of the 5' RACE reads with MiXCR, one entry per CDR3 protein. The profile shows approximately 250,000 distinct CDR3 sequences, over 15% of them singletons. Sequenced input: PBMCs or a T cell subset sorted from them (not recorded which). Source of these receptors: a young man who had mild COVID-19 (a few samples of this study predate the infection). Cell type and time point are not known. Both conserved end residues are part of each CDR3. A D gene is named only where the DNA matches it firmly. Expanded clones are given a class, and other clones once, few, many or no size at all.

TRBJ1-2,-,many,TRBV7-8,TGTGCCAGCAGCTTCCGGGACAACTATGGCTACACCTTC,CASSFRDNYGYTF
TRBJ1-2,-,-,TRBV10-3,TGTGCCATCAGTGACCCCGGGGGGAGCAATGGCTACACCTTC,CAISDPGGSNGYTF
TRBJ1-4,-,-,TRBV7-9,TGTGCCAGCACCCGGGGGGAAAAACTGTTTTTT,CASTRGEKLFF
TRBJ2-7,-,-,TRBV3-1,TGTGCCAGCAGCCAAGGGACAAGAGAGCAGTACTTC,CASSQGTREQYF
TRBJ2-5,-,-,TRBV7-9,TGTGCCAGCAGCTTAGTAGGTAGCCGTTCCGAGACCCAGTACTTC,CASSLVGSRSETQYF
TRBJ2-4,-,-,TRBV18,TGTGCCAGCTCTCCGGGTCCACAAGGTTTCATTCAGTACTTC,CASSPGPQGFIQYF
TRBJ2-3,-,-,TRBV5-1,TGCGCCAGCAGCTTGGCGGGCAGGGGAAATACGCAGTATTTT,CASSLAGRGNTQYF
TRBJ2-5,-,-,TRBV20-1,TGCAGTGCGCGGGACCAAGAGACCCAGTACTTC,CSARDQETQYF
TRBJ2-7,-,-,TRBV6-5,TGTGCCAGCAGTTACGAGGGAGCGGGCGAGCAGTACTTC,CASSYEGAGEQYF
TRBJ2-2,-,-,TRBV6-5,TGTGCCAGCAGTTACTCCAGGGGTCCCGGGGAGCTGTTTTTT,CASSYSRGPGELFF
TRBJ2-1,TRBD2,-,TRBV5-1,TGCGCCAGCAGCTTGGAGGGACTAGCGGGGGGGCGTTGGAATGAGCAGTTCTTC,CASSLEGLAGGRWNEQFF
TRBJ1-1,-,few,TRBV5-1,TGCGCCAGCAGCCCCCAGGGGCACGGAAACACTGAAGCTTTCTTT,CASSPQGHGNTEAFF
TRBJ1-6,-,few,TRBV5-1,TGCGCCAGCAGCTTGGTGGGAGGGAAGGACGGATCCTATAATTCACCCCTCCACTTT,CASSLVGGKDGSYNSPLHF
TRBJ2-3,-,-,TRBV5-1,TGCGCCAGCAGCTTGGGAGACAGCTTCACAGATACGCAGTATTTT,CASSLGDSFTDTQYF
TRBJ1-2,TRBD1,few,TRBV12-3/TRBV12-4,TGTGCCAGCAGTTTCCAGGGGGCGCGGAACTATGGCTACACCTTC,CASSFQGARNYGYTF
TRBJ2-1,-,many,TRBV7-9,TGTGCCAGCAGTTTAGGGGCCAGGAGGTACAATGAGCAGTTCTTC,CASSLGARRYNEQFF
TRBJ2-1,-,many,TRBV12-3/TRBV12-4,TGTGCCAGCAGTACGCAAGGCCCGGGGAATGAGCAGTTCTTC,CASSTQGPGNEQFF
TRBJ1-1,-,many,TRBV7-3,TGTGCCAGCAGCCCCGGGGCGGGGAACACTGAAGCTTTCTTT,CASSPGAGNTEAFF
TRBJ1-4,-,-,TRBV5-5,TGTGCCAGCAGCTTGTTTACAGGAACTAATGAAAAACTGTTTTTT,CASSLFTGTNEKLFF
TRBJ2-3,TRBD2,many,TRBV4-1,TGCGCCAGCAGCCAAGTCGGAGCGGGGGATACGCAGTATTTT,CASSQVGAGDTQYF
TRBJ2-1,TRBD2,-,TRBV6-5,TGTGCCAGCAGTTACCTAGCGGGGGGGCAGGATGAGCAGTTCTTC,CASSYLAGGQDEQFF
TRBJ2-3,-,few,TRBV5-4,TGTGCCAGCAGTTTCGGGGGGCGAGGCACAGATACGCAGTATTTT,CASSFGGRGTDTQYF
TRBJ2-5,TRBD2,few,TRBV7-3,TGTGCCAGCAGCTTAAAGGGTAGCGGGGGGTTAGAGACCCAGTACTTC,CASSLKGSGGLETQYF
TRBJ1-2,TRBD1,few,TRBV7-3,TGTGCCAGCAGCTTACGCAGGGGGTTGTGCTACACCTTC,CASSLRRGLCYTF
TRBJ1-1,TRBD1,few,TRBV7-2,TGTGCCAGCAGCCCCTCGACAGGGAGAGCTTTCTTT,CASSPSTGRAFF
TRBJ2-3,-,few,TRBV6-6,TGTGCCAGCAACGACAGGGATACGCAGTATTTT,CASNDRDTQYF
TRBJ1-2,TRBD1,-,TRBV9,TGTGCCAGCAGCGTAGAGGACAGGCCGAACTATGGCTACACCTTC,CASSVEDRPNYGYTF
TRBJ2-5,TRBD2,few,TRBV6-1,TGTGCCAGCAGTGAACGTCGGGGGGGACAAGAGACCCAGTACTTC,CASSERRGGQETQYF